The sequence of this TCR beta chain was determined in a study of blood T cell repertoires in COVID-19 (dated by TCRdb to the early 2020s). Turning to the overall study: Samples covering the acute and convalescent phases of COVID-19 were provided by collaborators in the United States, Italy and Spain. Samples came from the ongoing ImmuneRACE study (first 160 participants) plus 1,254 subjects from 6 global collaborators. Subjects who had been exposed to COVID-19, were actively infected with it, or had recovered from it provided the deeply sampled blood TCRbeta repertoires that made up the dataset. The repertoires were released in a freely available public database meant as a resource for research on the immune response to SARS-CoV-2. The material from the prospective study consisted of cDNA or gDNA derived from T cells, B-cell-depleted T cells, or PBMCs. Nearly every sample came with metadata listing a de-identified subject ID, COVID-19 status, age in years and sex. Where available, HLA class I and class II types were taken from metadata supplied by the sample provider and were not determined by assay-based typing.

The CDR3 sequence holds 14 residues, the cysteine and phenylalanine included. CDR3 DNA is the only sequence kept; it has 42 bases, read in frame from the first base. The germline ends are 15 bases apart after V is trimmed by 7 bases and J by 4 bases. In the germline V gene, CDR1 corresponds to MDHEN and CDR2 to SYDVKM. TCRbeta CDR3 regions were amplified from genomic DNA by means of the immunoSEQ Assay, a bias-controlled multiplex PCR. The original pipeline was this. Nucleated cell counts per sample were estimated from amplification of reference gene primers within the assay. To quantify the absolute abundance of each unique TCRbeta CDR3 rearrangement, sequence reads were collapsed and filtered. For each sample, productive Simpson clonality was calculated as the square root of Simpson's diversity index across productive rearrangements. TCRdb mirrors the immuneACCESS table, restricted to in-frame sequences. Some clones are absent from its copies; in checked studies, under half trace to an unresolved V gene, and the reason for the others is unknown. V and J calls and clone size are those listed in that table; D and trimming were worked out from the DNA. Here the sample has approximately 250,000 clones; 80% to 90% occur a single time. Roughly 4.3% of the sample is held by the ten biggest clonotypes.

What the study reported, not specific to this receptor: The amount of clinical and demographic metadata varied by source and participant and was provided uncurated.

Participants in the prospective study were enrolled through a virtual design, were aged about 18 to 89 years, and lived in 24 United States geographic areas. In the prospective study, cohorts were assigned on the basis of participant-reported clinical history obtained from a screening survey and a study questionnaire. Mobile phlebotomists in the prospective study collected whole blood, serum and a nasopharyngeal or oropharyngeal swab from every participant. Over an approximately 2-month period, participants in the prospective study had the option of providing additional blood draws and questionnaires. Prospective study blood samples were shipped either frozen or at room temperature before DNA extraction. Regarding this clone: The target of this receptor is not known. No much larger clonotype is one base removed from it; base qualities were not supplied.

This receptor was taken from a woman aged 25 to 39 with acute COVID-19. The sample was PBMCs or T cells enriched from blood (not recorded which). The rearrangement joined TRBV28 to TRBJ2-3; TRBD2 is possibly the D segment (6 matching bases). This receptor has the CDR3 CASKAGLSADTQYF. The nucleotide sequence is given as TGTGCCAGCAAGGCGGGGCTTTCGGCAGATACGCAGTATTTT.